This T cell receptor beta chain was found in a study of shared clonotypes between healthy human individuals. As for the study in general: CD8 memory received one plate per donor, CD8 naive two, CD4 memory three and CD4 naive three. Study-level results: Generation probabilities were higher for clonotypes shared across all four sorted-subset donors than for unshared ones.

Evenly divided among several immunoSEQ plates was the genomic DNA of each subset. Profiling relied on immunoSEQ multiplex PCR, and the TCRdb table lists in-frame clones only, not all of them. This sample carries 2,500,000 or so clones, approximately 90% of them seen once, and the ten largest clones take 0.37%. Only a few counts were recorded for this clone. Its specificity is unknown. V was shortened by 5 bases and J by 3 bases, with 13 bases between the two germline ends. This CDR3 contains 14 residues. CDR1 is MNHNY, CDR2 SVGAGI, per germline (reference sequence). This TCR derives from a young man in good health. Some clones in this sample may be carry-over from other donors' samples. V is TRBV6-6 and J is TRBJ1-1; maybe TRBD1 (6 bases). Input material: naive CD4+ T cells from PBMCs. Subset meaning: CD45RA+ positively selected. The CDR3 is CASSPAGEDTEAFF. The CDR3 nucleotides read TGTGCCAGCAGTCCGGCAGGGGAGGACACTGAAGCTTTCTTT.